This T cell receptor (beta chain) was captured by sequencing in a study of lymphopenia after photon versus proton radiotherapy. This CDR3 is 11 amino acids long. CDR1 GTSNPN and CDR2 SVGIG come from the germline V gene (reference sequence). The assay was immunoSEQ multiplex PCR, and TCRdb's table has in-frame clones only and misses some. Of 3,000 to 4,000 clones listed, roughly three quarters are singletons. By sample fraction, this clone is large. What it recognizes is unknown. Overall study findings and caveats: Only patients who died were analyzed for survival; proton advantage is unproven. In patients who died, overall survival fell as post-nadir TCR diversity dropped more. After the lymphocyte nadir, photon-treated repertoires showed oligoclonal expansion, especially of CD8+ Temra cells.

The specimen was peripheral blood, collected from a patient treated with proton-based radiotherapy. This clonotype was sampled from an elderly man with esophageal cancer. The rearrangement uses TRBV30 and TRBJ1-1; a weak D match, TRBD1 (5 bases). CDR3 region: CGGERNTEAFF. CDR3 sequence (DNA): TGTGGAGGGGAGAGAAACACTGAAGCTTTCTTT.